These T cell receptor beta chains were read from a single sample in a study of regulatory T cells in long-lasting Graves disease. Via MiXCR, TCRdb re-called the multiplex PCR reads, giving one row per CDR3 protein. Among 350,000 to 500,000 distinct CDR3 sequences listed, 14% were seen once. This sample also belongs to another study, concerning T cells in Graves' hyperthyroidism and ophthalmopathy.

This sample comprised peripheral blood mononuclear cells (PBMCs), obtained at new diagnosis, from a patient treated with antithyroid drugs. These receptor sequences come from a woman in her fifties or sixties with Graves disease. Both conserved end residues are part of each CDR3. Fields, in order: J gene, V gene, clone size, D gene, CDR3 protein. D genes are given only for firm matches. Where a row states a size, it is once, few, many or the class of an expanded clone; other rows omit it.

TRBJ2-3,TRBV7-2,.,.,CASSLGGSITDTQYF
TRBJ1-4,TRBV6-5,many,.,CASSYSTVIWGGDREKLFF
TRBJ1-1,TRBV11-3,medium-sized,.,CASSFSLAAMNTEAFF
TRBJ2-2,TRBV7-2,.,.,CASSLDTGRANTGELFF
TRBJ1-1,TRBV7-3,many,.,CASSLRGRDTEAFF
TRBJ2-1,TRBV14,few,TRBD2,CASSPSLGLAGINEQFF
TRBJ2-5,TRBV2,.,TRBD2,CASSEGMTSGRMGEAQYF
TRBJ2-7,TRBV6-1,many,TRBD2,CASSAHRDYGTYEQYF
TRBJ1-3,TRBV12-3/TRBV12-4,few,TRBD1,CASSFPGTGPSLGGNTIYF
TRBJ2-1,TRBV5-5,.,.,CASSHQGLSSYNEQFF
TRBJ2-1,TRBV20-1,few,.,CSARDQTLRSSYNEQFF
TRBJ1-2,TRBV9,.,.,CASSVDWGWVSYGYTF
TRBJ1-5,TRBV20-1,many,.,CSARGSYSNQPQHF
TRBJ2-1,TRBV9,.,.,CASSVDLQANNEQFF
TRBJ2-2,TRBV19,.,TRBD2,CASRTSGRVNTGELFF
TRBJ2-5,TRBV5-1,.,TRBD2,CASSRGGHSLETQYF
TRBJ2-1,TRBV27,many,TRBD2,CASSLLTSGNNEQFF
TRBJ1-6,TRBV6-2/TRBV6-3,few,.,CASSYDLSSYNSPLHF
TRBJ2-7,TRBV28,few,.,CASSPGSFEGQYF
TRBJ1-1,TRBV6-1,many,TRBD1,CASNKPGQGPTEAFF
TRBJ2-3,TRBV20-1,many,TRBD1,CSAGGTGGFGDTQYF
.,TRBV5-1,many,TRBD2,CASSWDSGSGYEQYF
TRBJ2-5,TRBV3-1,few,.,CASSQGPDQETQYF
TRBJ2-2,TRBV6-5,few,TRBD2,CASSYSGLAGSGELFF
TRBJ2-7,TRBV11-2,many,.,CASSQILLEQYF
TRBJ1-1,TRBV30,many,.,CAWRGYGTEAFF
TRBJ2-3,TRBV29-1,many,TRBD2,CSALAGGRTDTQYF
TRBJ2-2,TRBV7-9,many,.,CASSFADYTGELFF
TRBJ2-2,TRBV14,few,.,CASIFGVLSGELFF
TRBJ2-1,TRBV28,many,.,CASSLSVEIYNEQFF
TRBJ2-3,TRBV7-8,many,.,CASSSPRGRLTTDTQYF
TRBJ2-1,TRBV28,many,TRBD2,CASSFGRSYNEQFF
TRBJ2-7,TRBV10-3,many,.,CAISEADRIYEQYF
TRBJ1-1,TRBV29-1,many,.,CSVRGSGASNTEAFF
TRBJ2-6,TRBV28,many,.,CASISSSGANVLTF
TRBJ1-1,TRBV10-2,.,.,CAIRLQENTEAFF
TRBJ2-4,TRBV24-1,many,.,CATSDSAGLGNIQYF
TRBJ2-7,TRBV5-1,many,TRBD1,CASSFGQGRRDF
TRBJ1-1,TRBV2,many,.,CASSDGGLGTEAFF